What follows describes a single T cell receptor beta chain. The data derive from a study of cytomegalovirus exposure and HLA in healthy donors. Trimming stripped 4 bases from V and 0 bases from J, with 9 bases between. The CDR3 has 14 amino acids. Germline loops: CDR1 LNHDA, CDR2 SQIVND (reference sequence). The PCR had 60 Vbeta and 13 Jbeta primers. The method was immunoSEQ multiplex PCR; TCRdb's version includes in-frame clones alone and lacks a portion of them. Of under 150,000 clones in the sample, approximately 79% were seen once. This sequence was found in a woman in her fifties or sixties in good health and CMV-seropositive. Sequenced input: PBMCs. This chain joins TRBV19 and TRBJ1-1; D possibly corresponds to TRBD1 (5 bases). DNA for the CDR3: TGTGCCAGTAGTAAGCCAGGGCTGAACACTGAAGCTTTCTTT. It translates to CASSKPGLNTEAFF.